This T cell receptor (beta chain) was profiled in a study of T cells after yellow fever vaccination. Study background: Researchers used SMART-Seq v4 Ultra Low Input to prepare fractions that had low cell numbers. Notes on the study in general: Clonotype sharing between CD4 and CD8 compartments was small. Weaker, the secondary response had a peak occurring faster, on day 5 versus 15. FACS-sorted repertoires could contain abundant clonotypes contaminating from the bulk population.

TCRdb re-analysed the 5' RACE reads in MiXCR, keeping a single row per CDR3 protein. The sample has 80,000 to 100,000 distinct CDR3 sequences, under 6.5% seen once. V was clipped by 8 bases and J by 6 bases, with 11 bases between them. CDR3 size: 12 residues. CDR1 and CDR2 from the germline V gene are MNHEY and SMNVEV (reference sequence). Turning to this clonotype: What it recognizes is unknown.

V and J are TRBV27 and TRBJ2-1, with D possibly being TRBD2 (5 bases). This specimen consisted of CD8+ T cells sorted from PBMCs, obtained 10 days after the yellow fever booster vaccination. The TCR sequence derives from a man aged 18 to 35 who received the YFV17D yellow fever vaccine. The CDR3 coding sequence is TGTGCCAGCTTTTTTAGCGCCAATGAGCAGTTCTTC. Its translation: CASFFSANEQFF.